Listed here is a single T cell receptor beta chain. This specimen comes from a study of cytomegalovirus exposure and HLA in healthy donors. CDR3 size: 15 residues. J lost 0 bases, V lost 4 bases, and 4 bases had no gene match. Germline CDR1 and CDR2: LNHDA and SQIVND (reference sequence). With 60 Vbeta and 13 Jbeta primers, the PCR was carried out. Original handling: Per a later analysis, the number of unique TCR beta chains was about 80 million, of which around 9.9 million were shared. Assay: immunoSEQ multiplex PCR; the TCRdb copy retains only in-frame clones and omits some. V and J calls and clone size are those listed in that table; D and trimming were worked out from the DNA. This sample's clone table lists just under 60,000 clones.

The sample consisted of PBMCs. This clonotype was sampled from a male donor in good health and CMV-seronegative. V gene TRBV19 combines with J gene TRBJ2-7; 9 bases line up with TRBD1. The CDR3 sequence is CASSTQGQGSYEQYF. Written as DNA, the CDR3 is TGTGCCAGTAGTACCCAGGGACAGGGCTCCTACGAGCAGTACTTC.